This T cell receptor (beta chain) was documented in a study of human T cells and chemical hapten exposure (dated by TCRdb to the early 2020s). For the wider study: For sensitization, 2% DPC in acetone was applied to a 2 cm by 2 cm area of upper inner arm skin. Throughout the study period of roughly 24 weeks, patients also received therapeutic DPC doses to the scalp every week. Patch tests used Finn chambers with 0.01% DPC on the upper back, scored after 6 days by International Contact Dermatitis Research Group standards. Alopecia areata with under or over 50% scalp involvement, alopecia totalis and alopecia universalis were represented in the patient cohort, which was mostly female. The libraries were sequenced as a pool, and the TCR yield per sample differed mostly because of small variations in library volumes within the pool. This study followed changes in the peripheral blood TCR repertoire in vivo during primary and secondary sensitization of alopecia patients to the hapten diphenylcyclopropenone (DPC). Blood samples were taken from patients before sensitization (week 0) and then at 2, 6 and about 24 weeks after DPC sensitization. Blood for TCR sequencing was provided by twenty-nine alopecia patients at one to four time points (pre-sensitization, 2, 6 and 24 weeks). The investigation overall reported the following: After repeated subsampling, the strength of the expansion versus patch-test correlation and the threshold at which it became significant changed. The number of TCRs above 1 in 1000 frequency did not change with DPC sensitization; there was no evidence of global repertoire structure alterations. Significantly more large CDR3 similarity clusters were formed by expanded TCRs than by pre-sensitization or healthy control sets, consistent with antigen-driven responses. The number of PT1 expanded TCRs positively correlated with patch test score, significant at thresholds 8, 16 and 32 but not 4. All patients had alopecia, a presumed autoimmune disease, so their immune response might differ from that of healthy individuals.

The CDR1 and CDR2 encoded by the germline V gene are SGDLS and YYNGEE. From its cysteine to its phenylalanine, the CDR3 spans 13 amino acids. Just the 39-base CDR3 DNA is kept, in frame starting at base 1. The V and J ends are trimmed by 1 base and 4 bases, leaving 7 bases between them. As to this clonotype: Its cognate antigen has yet to be identified. The input lacks base qualities; no much larger clone sits a single base away.

Libraries were built with RACE. Instrument used: NextSeq 500. Library preparation attached unique molecular identifiers to individual cDNA molecules for quantitative, reproducible TCR counting. For every blood RNA sample, sequencing covered both the TCR alpha and TCR beta chains. The authors' pipeline ran thus. Samples had a median of roughly 98,000 TCRs, with a range from roughly 23,224 to 750,000. The Decombinator software suite was used to annotate the V, J and CDR3 of the TCR reads. For PS versus PT1 abundance plots, all samples were subsampled to the same number of TCRs (28,000). Expanded TCRs were defined as absent before sensitization and observed at least eight times at the 2-week time point. The raw public data were reprocessed by TCRdb itself: fastp quality trimming at Q25, MiXCR clonotype calling, in-frame beta chains only. A single entry per CDR3 protein holds the most common genes and DNA from its merged rows. The authors' filters were not applied to this entry. A total of fewer than 55,000 distinct CDR3 sequences appear in this sample, about 10% of them only once. Of the sample, 16% falls within the top ten clones.

This sample's time point label indicates: patch test 3, about 24 weeks after DPC sensitization. The treatment or condition label corresponds to: therapeutic diphenylcyclopropenone sensitization with weekly scalp DPC. At every patch-test visit, the blood draw took place before the patch test was put on. Eligible patients were aged 18 to 70, diagnosed with alopecia, deemed suitable for DPC therapy, and excluded if pregnant. Unfractionated whole blood was collected in Tempus Blood RNA tubes, and total RNA was extracted from that blood. The receptor was derived from a woman aged 40 to 50 with alopecia areata. Some clones in this sample may be carry-over from other donors' samples. The V and J segments used are TRBV9 and TRBJ2-3; the D gene assignment is ambiguous. The source was whole blood, collected in connection with sensitization to the hapten diphenylcyclopropenone (DPC). The CDR3 corresponds to CASSVIGADTQYF. The DNA sequence is TGTGCCAGCAGCGTAATAGGCGCAGATACGCAGTATTTT.